The 30 T cell receptor beta chains presented below share a single source sample, sequenced in a study of cytomegalovirus exposure and HLA in healthy donors. The method was immunoSEQ multiplex PCR; TCRdb's version includes in-frame clones alone and lacks a portion of them. The sample holds approximately 270,000 clones, about 90% seen once. Input material: PBMCs. The receptors originated from a young man in good health and CMV-seropositive.

This chain uses TRBV7-2 with TRBJ2-7; D is perhaps TRBD1 (5 bases). V dropped 1 base and J dropped 5 bases, with 9 bases sitting between them. The CDR3 consists of 13 residues. Germline values: CDR1 SGHTA, CDR2 FQGNSA. The DNA of the CDR3 is TGTGCCAGCAGCTTAGTCAGGGCCAACGAGCAGTACTTC. Encoded protein: CASSLVRANEQYF.

V usage is TRBV4-1 and J usage is TRBJ2-4; D is ambiguous. Deletions cut 4 bases from V and 6 bases from J, with 19 bases between. CDR1 is MGHRA, CDR2 YSYEKL, per germline. This CDR3 has 16 residues. The CDR3 DNA reads as TGCGCCAGCAGCCCCCTCGGGTCGCTATTAGGAAACATTCAGTACTTC. Amino acids: CASSPLGSLLGNIQYF.

The J gene is TRBJ1-5, the V gene TRBV28, with no clear D. The CDR3 loop spans 13 amino acids. Trimming left V 5 bases short and J 1 base short, with 6 bases between. Looked up from germline, CDR1 is MDHEN and CDR2 is SYDVKM. The CDR3 nucleotides are TGTGCCAGCAGTGGGCCAAGCAATCAGCCCCAGCATTTT. The encoded protein is CASSGPSNQPQHF.

The rearrangement links TRBV6-6 to TRBJ2-7, with D unclear. V was clipped by 5 bases and J by 2 bases, with 7 bases between them. The CDR3 is 12 residues long. The germline CDR1 and CDR2 sequences are MNHNY and SVGAGI (reference sequence). Written as DNA, the CDR3 is TGTGCCAGCAGTCCCGGAACCTACGAGCAGTACTTC. Its translation is CASSPGTYEQYF.

The chain joins TRBV4-1 to TRBJ2-5, with a tentative D call TRBD2 (5 bases). Per germline, CDR1 MGHRA and CDR2 YSYEKL. V shed 0 bases and J shed 3 bases, with 8 bases lying between them. The CDR3 has 14 amino acids. The CDR3 nucleotides read TGCGCCAGCAGCCAAGATCAGAGGGAAGAGACCCAGTACTTC. Protein: CASSQDQREETQYF.

V gene TRBV4-1 combines with J gene TRBJ1-1, with D unresolved. V lost 0 bases to trimming and J lost 3 bases, with 11 bases between them. Germline-derived CDR1 and CDR2 are MGHRA and YSYEKL. This CDR3 spans 15 amino acids. The CDR3 sequence: CASSQDLTSYTEAFF. The CDR3, as DNA: TGCGCCAGCAGCCAAGATTTGACATCCTACACTGAAGCTTTCTTT.

The chain has TRBV2 and TRBJ2-2, with 9 nucleotides matching TRBD1. Germline V gene sequence: CDR1 SNHLY, CDR2 FYNNEI. This CDR3 is 15 amino acids long. With 8 bases clipped from V and 3 bases from J, the junction kept 7 bases outside the gene matches. CDR3 DNA sequence: TGTGCCAGCCTTCCGGGACAGGGCTACACCGGGGAGCTGTTTTTT. Amino acids: CASLPGQGYTGELFF.

The chain recombines TRBV7-2 with TRBJ2-7, with D possibly matching TRBD2 (5 bases). CDR3 length: 15 residues. The V gene's germline CDR1 is SGHTA and CDR2 FQGNSA. Trimming stripped 5 bases from V and 0 bases from J, with 14 bases between. Here the CDR3 reads CASSRDGLSSYEQYF. In nucleotides, the CDR3 is TGTGCCAGCAGCCGCGACGGACTGAGCTCCTACGAGCAGTACTTC.

The genes are TRBV7-9 and TRBJ2-3; 9 positions agree with TRBD2. V lost 5 bases and J lost 2; bases outside the gene matches: 5. The germline V gene encodes CDR1 SEHNR and CDR2 FQNEAQ (reference sequence). This CDR3 has 15 residues. CDR3 nucleotides: TGTGCCAGCAGCCAGACTAGCGGATTCACAGATACGCAGTATTTT. This codes for CASSQTSGFTDTQYF.

V is TRBV6-1 and J is TRBJ1-2; 7 bases line up with TRBD1. V shed 4 bases and J 3 bases; nucleotides not matched to a gene: 2. Germline V gives CDR1 MNHNS, CDR2 SASEGT. CDR3 size: 13 residues. CDR3 nucleotide sequence: TGTGCCAGCAGTGGGACAGGAGACTATGGCTACACCTTC. This gives the protein CASSGTGDYGYTF.

The rearrangement links TRBV5-1 to TRBJ1-2; no definite D call. Looked up from germline, CDR1 is SGHRS and CDR2 is YFSETQ. The CDR3 has 15 amino acids. V dropped 0 bases and J dropped 5 bases, with 14 bases sitting between them. The CDR3 sequence: CASSLDRLARYGYTF. The CDR3 DNA reads TGCGCCAGCAGCTTGGACCGGCTGGCCCGATATGGCTACACCTTC.

The chain carries TRBV4-3 and TRBJ1-2; no definite D call. Between the trimmed V and J ends, which lost 3 bases and 5 bases, there was a span of 22 bases. In germline, CDR1 is LGHNA, CDR2 YSLEER. CDR3 length equals 17 residues. The CDR3 is CASSQDRGQSSVYGYTF. DNA of the CDR3: TGCGCCAGCAGCCAGGACCGCGGTCAGTCATCAGTGTATGGCTACACCTTC.

The chain joins TRBV6-1 to TRBJ2-3, with 10 bases that match TRBD2. The V gene's germline CDR1 is MNHNS and CDR2 SASEGT. The CDR3 runs to 15 residues. The V and J ends lost 0 bases and 5 bases, in that order; junction bases with no gene match: 2. The CDR3 nucleotides are TGTGCCAGCAGTGAAGCAGCGGGAGGGGTAGATACGCAGTATTTT. It encodes CASSEAAGGVDTQYF.

The genes are TRBV7-9 and TRBJ1-3; possibly TRBD1 for D (5 bases). The V and J ends lost 3 bases and 0 bases respectively, with 6 bases between them. This CDR3 region has 14 residues. CDR1 is SEHNR, CDR2 FQNEAQ, per germline (reference sequence). The CDR3 DNA is TGTGCCAGCAGCTTGGGACTCTCTGGAAACACCATATATTTT. It yields the protein CASSLGLSGNTIYF.

The chain has TRBV15 and TRBJ1-1; D is undetermined. The CDR3 sequence is 14 residues long. Germline assignment: CDR1 LNHNV and CDR2 YYDKDF (reference sequence). The V and J ends lost 0 bases and 0 bases respectively, with 5 bases between them. Here the CDR3 DNA reads TGTGCCACCAGCAGAGATCGGATGAACACTGAAGCTTTCTTT. Translating gives CATSRDRMNTEAFF.

In this sample, this clone turned up once. This chain uses TRBV30 with TRBJ2-1; 10 bases line up with TRBD2. This CDR3 is built from 14 residues. Per germline, CDR1 GTSNPN and CDR2 SVGIG (reference sequence). J gave up 4 bases and V 5 bases, and 5 bases lay outside the gene matches. CDR3 protein: CAWQGLAAYNEQFF. The DNA for the CDR3 is TGTGCCTGGCAAGGACTAGCGGCTTACAATGAGCAGTTCTTC.

The chain employs TRBV30 and TRBJ1-5; D possibly corresponds to TRBD1 (6 bases). From germline, CDR1 is GTSNPN and CDR2 SVGIG (reference sequence). The length of the CDR3 is 14 residues. Trimming stripped 1 base from V and 1 base from J, with 8 bases between. The CDR3 DNA follows: TGTGCCTGGAGTGGGGGGGCAAGCAATCAGCCCCAGCATTTT. Translated: CAWSGGASNQPQHF.

The V and J genes are TRBV7-9 and TRBJ2-1; D uncertain. The CDR3 loop spans 12 amino acids. Per the germline V gene, CDR1 is SEHNR and CDR2 is FQNEAQ (reference sequence). V lost 5 bases and J 10 bases, leaving 12 bases between the germline ends. The CDR3 region has the DNA TGTGCCAGCAGCCGAGTAGTTGGCGAGCAGTTCTTC. Residues: CASSRVVGEQFF.

The DNA for the CDR3 is TGCAGCGTTAGGGGTGTAGGGGATGAGCAGTTCTTC. Amino acid sequence: CSVRGVGDEQFF. The rearrangement links TRBV29-1 to TRBJ2-1; a possible D gene is TRBD1 (5 bases). The germline CDR1 and CDR2 sequences are SQVTM and ANQGSEA. Trimming shortened V by 5 bases and J by 8 bases, and 13 bases separated the two germline ends. The CDR3 is made up of 12 amino acids.

The rearrangement uses TRBV2 and TRBJ2-7; D could derive from TRBD1 or TRBD2 (5 bases each). Germline V gene sequence: CDR1 SNHLY, CDR2 FYNNEI. Trimming took 3 bases from V and 0 from J, leaving 12 bases between them. This CDR3 has 15 residues. For the CDR3, the DNA is TGTGCCAGCAGTGATACCGGGACGGTCTCCTACGAGCAGTACTTC. Protein sequence: CASSDTGTVSYEQYF.

A few counts support this clone. The V call is TRBV6-1, the J call TRBJ1-1; D gene ambiguous. V lost 4 bases and J lost 2, with 8 bases in between. CDR1 and CDR2 from the germline V gene are MNHNS and SASEGT. CDR3 size: 13 residues. CDR3 protein: CASSVADNTEAFF. The CDR3 region has the DNA TGTGCCAGCAGTGTGGCCGATAACACTGAAGCTTTCTTT.

Only a few counts were recorded for this clone. The rearrangement links TRBV18 to TRBJ2-3, with 9 positions matching TRBD2. J gave up 14 bases and V 3 bases, and 6 bases lay outside the gene matches. This CDR3 region has 12 residues. CDR1 KGHSH and CDR2 LQKENI come from the germline V gene. CDR3 region: CASSPSGRPPYF. CDR3 sequence (DNA): TGTGCCAGCTCACCCAGCGGGAGGCCCCCGTATTTT.

V usage is TRBV4-1 and J usage is TRBJ1-5; D gene uncertain. CDR3 length: 16 residues. V lost 8 bases, J lost 4 bases, and 21 bases lay in between. Germline values: CDR1 MGHRA, CDR2 YSYEKL. CDR3 residues: CASAQASGALNQPQHF. The CDR3 coding sequence is TGCGCCAGCGCCCAAGCGTCTGGAGCCCTAAATCAGCCCCAGCATTTT.

This clone was counted only a few times. The genes are TRBV6-6 and TRBJ2-3; D perhaps matches TRBD1 (5 bases). Trimming left V 4 bases short and J 2 bases short, with 10 bases between. This CDR3 comprises 14 residues. The germline V gene encodes CDR1 MNHNY and CDR2 SVGAGI (reference sequence). CDR3 sequence (DNA): TGTGCCAGCAGTTCGCGACAGTACACAGATACGCAGTATTTT. Its translation is CASSSRQYTDTQYF.

V gene TRBV4-3 combines with J gene TRBJ2-7, with 7 bases aligning to TRBD2. The ends lost 4 bases at V and 0 bases at J; junction bases unmatched: 3. The CDR3 runs to 14 residues. The germline V gene encodes CDR1 LGHNA and CDR2 YSLEER. The CDR3 spells CASSRGGSSYEQYF. The CDR3, as DNA: TGCGCCAGCAGCCGGGGCGGGAGCTCCTACGAGCAGTACTTC.

CDR3 residues: CAWRGTGGAGANVLTF. CDR3 nucleotides: TGTGCCTGGAGAGGGACAGGGGGAGCCGGGGCCAACGTCCTGACTTTC. This chain connects TRBV30 to TRBJ2-6; 11 bases are a match to TRBD1. V lost 3 bases and J lost 4; bases outside the gene matches: 5. The CDR3 has 16 amino acids. From germline, CDR1 is GTSNPN and CDR2 SVGIG (reference sequence).

V and J are TRBV5-6 and TRBJ2-7; D remains ambiguous. Germline CDR1 SGHDT, CDR2 YYEEEE. CDR3 length: 11 amino acids. The germline V and J ends were trimmed by 4 bases and 5 bases, with 7 bases remaining between them. Written as DNA, the CDR3 is TGTGCCAGCAGCATAGGCAACGAGCAGTACTTC. Translation gives CASSIGNEQYF. The variable domain in full, with the rest retrieved from reference TRBV5-6 and TRBJ2-7, is DAGVTQSPTHLIKTRGQQVTLRCSPKSGHDTVSWYQQALGQGPQFIFQYYEEEERQRGNFPDRFSGHQFPNYSSELNVNALLLGDSALYLCASSIGNEQYFGPGTRLTVT.

This chain joins TRBV11-2 and TRBJ2-7; D is perhaps TRBD2 (6 bases). The V and J ends lost 5 bases and 3 bases respectively, with 20 bases between them. The CDR3 has 16 amino acids. The germline V gene encodes CDR1 SGHAT and CDR2 FQNNGV. The CDR3 spells CASSPRREPNDYEQYF. DNA of the CDR3: TGTGCCAGCAGCCCTAGGCGGGAACCCAACGACTACGAGCAGTACTTC.

The chain combines TRBV5-1 with TRBJ2-5; a weak D match, TRBD2 (6 bases). The CDR3 length is 16 residues. V dropped 0 bases and J dropped 4 bases, with 16 bases sitting between them. CDR1 and CDR2 from the germline V gene are SGHRS and YFSETQ. CDR3 nucleotides: TGCGCCAGCAGCTTGGAAGGACTAACGTTTCGAGAGACCCAGTACTTC. It is translated as CASSLEGLTFRETQYF.

The J gene is TRBJ2-3, the V gene TRBV27; 10 bases agree with TRBD1. The junction had 12 bases not matched to a gene; V was cut back by 5 bases and J by 4 bases. The CDR3 consists of 17 residues. CDR1 and CDR2 from the germline V gene are MNHEY and SMNVEV (reference sequence). The CDR3 DNA reads as TGTGCCAGCAGTCCCCGGAGAGGACAGGGGGGCGCAGATACGCAGTATTTT. It codes for CASSPRRGQGGADTQYF.